These 29 T cell receptor beta chains originate from one sample sequenced in a study of blood T cells in healthy people across ages. Using a J-beta primer mix together with a sample-barcoded 5' primer, a second PCR was run for roughly 7 to 12 cycles. TCRdb re-analysed the 5' RACE reads in MiXCR, keeping a single row per CDR3 protein. The sample consists of some 1.6 million distinct CDR3 sequences, roughly 30% of them appearing once. The sequenced material came from blood. The receptors stem from a woman aged 25 to 45 in good health.

Concerning this clonotype itself: The conserved phenylalanine or tryptophan is not found at the CDR3 terminus, so this likely reflects a read error. The chain couples TRBV6-6 to TRBJ1-5; the D is unclear. The CDR3 sequence is 11 residues long. Germline CDR1 MNHNY, CDR2 SVGAGI (reference sequence). V was clipped by 8 bases and J by 3 bases, with 5 bases between them. CDR3 sequence (DNA): TGTGCCAGCGGCCTCAATCAGCCCCAGCATTGT. It codes for CASGLNQPQHC.

The table lists this clonotype with a count of one. V usage is TRBV6-5 and J usage is TRBJ2-5; no firm D call. Trimming removed 6 bases from V and 4 bases from J, with 9 bases in between. The germline CDR1 and CDR2 sequences are MNHEY and SVGAGI. CDR3 length: 12 residues. This CDR3 reads CASRVGSETQYF. DNA of the CDR3: TGTGCCAGCAGAGTTGGGTCAGAGACCCAGTACTTC.

The rearrangement joins TRBV20-1 to TRBJ1-2, with a tentative D call TRBD1 (6 bases). The length of the CDR3 is 13 residues. Trimming shortened V by 0 bases and J by 7 bases, and 12 bases separated the two germline ends. Germline CDR1 DFQATT, CDR2 SNEGSKA (reference sequence). The CDR3 sequence: CSARESGASGYTF. CDR3 nucleotide sequence: TGCAGTGCTAGAGAGTCAGGGGCTAGTGGCTACACCTTC.

The table lists this clonotype with a few counts. The chain carries TRBV27 and TRBJ2-7; the D gene is possibly TRBD1 (5 bases). Germline loops: CDR1 MNHEY, CDR2 SMNVEV (reference sequence). CDR3 size: 15 residues. Trimming took off 2 bases at V and 7 bases at J, with 18 bases between the two ends. Here the CDR3 DNA reads TGTGCCAGCAGTTTAGGGGCACAATTCCACTGGGAGCAGTACTTC. Translating it yields CASSLGAQFHWEQYF.

V gene TRBV7-3 combines with J gene TRBJ1-2; 8 positions agree with TRBD1. The CDR3 consists of 16 residues. V gave up 5 bases and J gave up 6 bases; unmatched junction bases: 14. CDR1 SGHTA and CDR2 FQGTGA come from the germline V gene. The CDR3 nucleotides are TGTGCCAGCAGCCTTCGAGGTCCCGGACAGGGAGATGGCTACACCTTC. Its protein is CASSLRGPGQGDGYTF.

The sample holds a few counts of this clonotype. V gene TRBV28 combines with J gene TRBJ2-5, with D possibly matching TRBD2 (6 bases). The CDR3 covers 14 residues. Germline V gives CDR1 MDHEN, CDR2 SYDVKM. Trimming left V 7 bases short and J 5 bases short, with 17 bases between. CDR3 protein: CASNKEGWGETQYF. CDR3 nucleotide sequence: TGTGCCAGCAACAAGGAGGGCTGGGGTGAGACCCAGTACTTC.

The V gene is TRBV20-1, the J gene TRBJ2-3; D possibly corresponds to TRBD1 (6 bases). This CDR3 has 14 residues. V gave up 3 bases and J gave up 2 bases, with 12 bases separating them. CDR1 and CDR2 (germline): DFQATT, SNEGSKA (reference sequence). The CDR3 loop is CSARGASNTDTQYF. CDR3 nucleotides: TGCAGTGCTAGGGGGGCTAGTAACACAGATACGCAGTATTTT.

The V gene is TRBV7-6, the J gene TRBJ1-1; TRBD1 is a possible D gene (5 bases). The V and J ends lost 6 bases and 7 bases respectively, with 15 bases between them. Germline values: CDR1 SGHVS, CDR2 FNYEAQ. CDR3 length: 13 amino acids. The CDR3 coding sequence is TGTGCCAGCAGTTACCTGGGGGGTGGTGAAGCTTTCTTT. Its protein product is CASSYLGGGEAFF. Filled out from reference TRBV7-6 and TRBJ1-1, the complete variable domain reads GAGVSQSPRYKVTKRGQDVALRCDPISGHVSLYWYRQALGQGPEFLTYFNYEAQQDKSGLPNDRFSAERPEGSISTLTIQRTEQRDSAMYRCASSYLGGGEAFFGQGTRLTVV.

This clonotype was found a few times. The CDR3 is CASTAFPLRGTDTQYF. CDR3 DNA sequence: TGTGCCAGCACCGCCTTCCCTTTGCGGGGCACAGATACGCAGTATTTT. V gene TRBV2 combines with J gene TRBJ2-3; maybe TRBD2 (5 bases). The length of the CDR3 is 16 residues. Germline V CDR1 and CDR2: SNHLY, FYNNEI. The ends were cut back, 7 bases at V and 1 base at J, with 18 bases in the middle.

The V and J genes are TRBV20-1 and TRBJ2-3, with D possibly TRBD2 on 6 matching bases. CDR1 and CDR2 (germline): DFQATT, SNEGSKA (reference sequence). The CDR3 runs 15 residues. Trimming took 5 bases from V and 2 from J, leaving 17 bases between them. The CDR3 here is CSAGILAYTTDTQYF. CDR3 bases: TGCAGTGCTGGAATTCTAGCGTATACCACAGATACGCAGTATTTT.

This clonotype was detected only a few times. The CDR3 DNA follows: TGTGCCAGCAGCAAAGACAGGGACCCCAAAAACATTCAGTACTTC. Translation: CASSKDRDPKNIQYF. The chain recombines TRBV28 with TRBJ2-4; 7 bases agree with TRBD1. The CDR3 loop spans 15 amino acids. Trimming at V came to 6 bases and at J to 2 bases, leaving 7 bases not matched to a gene. CDR1 and CDR2 from the germline V gene are MDHEN and SYDVKM.

This clonotype was picked up many times. At one end, the junction sequence differs from germline, possibly due to a read error. This sequence joins TRBV30 and TRBJ1-2; 9 bases are a match to TRBD1. Germline V gene data show CDR1 as GTSNPN and CDR2 as SVGIG (reference sequence). The CDR3 contains 12 residues. The CDR3 DNA reads as TGCGCCAGCGGACAGGGGAGCTATGGCTACACCTTC. Residues: CASGQGSYGYTF.

The sample holds a few counts of this clonotype. The rearrangement uses TRBV30 and TRBJ1-2, with D maybe TRBD1 (5 bases). Deletions cut 5 bases from V and 0 bases from J, with 13 bases between. This CDR3 spans 14 amino acids. The germline V gene encodes CDR1 GTSNPN and CDR2 SVGIG (reference sequence). The CDR3 bases are TGTGCCTGGGACAAGGGGCGACCTAACTATGGCTACACCTTC. This encodes CAWDKGRPNYGYTF.

The J gene is TRBJ2-3, the V gene TRBV27; D might be TRBD1 or TRBD2, each matching 6 bases. The CDR3 has 18 amino acids. V lost 4 bases to trimming and J lost 7 bases, with 27 bases between them. Germline V gives CDR1 MNHEY, CDR2 SMNVEV (reference sequence). The CDR3 is CASSYQGSPGAAGYTQYF. CDR3 bases: TGTGCCAGCAGTTATCAGGGTTCGCCGGGGGCCGCAGGTTATACGCAGTATTTT.

This chain connects TRBV27 to TRBJ2-7; 8 bases map to TRBD2. Germline CDR1 and CDR2: MNHEY and SMNVEV (reference sequence). This CDR3 has 19 residues. The V gene end was trimmed by 5 bases and the J gene end by 4 bases; junction bases not matched to a gene: 22. The CDR3 nucleotides read TGTGCCAGCAGTGCCCAGCAGTTCACGGCCGGGACTAGGTTGTACGAGCAGTACTTC. It translates to CASSAQQFTAGTRLYEQYF.

The chain employs TRBV7-8 and TRBJ2-2; no clear D. The CDR3 has 16 amino acids. Germline CDR1 is SGHVS and CDR2 is FQNEAQ. Trimming took off 0 bases at V and 2 bases at J, with 10 bases between the two ends. CDR3 bases: TGTGCCAGCAGCTTAGCAGGCAGTGGTAACACCGGGGAGCTGTTTTTT. It encodes CASSLAGSGNTGELFF.

There are a few counts of this clonotype. The rearrangement uses TRBV2 and TRBJ1-2; D gene uncertain. Germline V gene data show CDR1 as SNHLY and CDR2 as FYNNEI. This CDR3 has 13 residues. Trimming cost V 2 bases and J 4 bases, with 8 bases left between them. Written as DNA, the CDR3 is TGTGCCAGCAGTGAACTCGAGGGCTATGGCTACACCTTC. Translated: CASSELEGYGYTF.

The chain links TRBV10-3 to TRBJ2-1, with no clear D. The CDR3 runs 14 residues. Looked up from germline, CDR1 is ENHRY and CDR2 is SYGVKD. Trimming took 3 bases from V and 6 from J, leaving 12 bases between them. The CDR3 bases are TGTGCCATCAGTGATAACCCGAAGGGCAATGAGCAGTTCTTC. Translation gives CAISDNPKGNEQFF.

This clonotype showed up just a few times. The chain employs TRBV30 and TRBJ2-1, with 9 bases matching TRBD2. The V segment lost 3 bases and the J segment 3 bases; nucleotides outside the gene matches: 9. Germline V gives CDR1 GTSNPN, CDR2 SVGIG (reference sequence). The CDR3 consists of 16 residues. CDR3 in DNA: TGTGCCTGGAGAGGTCTAGCGGGACTCCACTACAATGAGCAGTTCTTC. This codes for CAWRGLAGLHYNEQFF. The full variable domain, in which reference TRBV30 and TRBJ2-1 provide the parts outside the CDR3, is SQTIHQWPATLVQPVGSPLSLECTVEGTSNPNLYWYRQAAGRGLQLLFYSVGIGQISSEVPQNLSASRPQDRQFILSSKKLLLSDSGFYLCAWRGLAGLHYNEQFFGPGTRLTVL.

This clonotype was seen only once. The chain couples TRBV3-1 to TRBJ2-1, with TRBD2 as a possible D gene (5 bases). Trimming pared 0 bases from V and 8 bases from J, leaving 8 bases between. The CDR3 is 13 amino acids. Germline CDR1 reads LGHDT; CDR2 reads YNNKEL (reference sequence). CDR3 nucleotide sequence: TGTGCCAGCAGCCAAGACGGGAACTATGAGCAGTTCTTC. Translation: CASSQDGNYEQFF.

This clonotype was detected only a few times. The chain employs TRBV28 and TRBJ2-1, with 8 bases lining up with TRBD1. Germline V lookup: CDR1 MDHEN, CDR2 SYDVKM. This CDR3 is built from 16 residues. Germline trimming cut 2 bases from V and 7 bases from J; bases unmatched to any gene: 10. The CDR3 spells CASSLLQQGAGNEQFF. The CDR3 coding sequence is TGTGCCAGCAGTTTACTACAGCAGGGGGCCGGTAATGAGCAGTTCTTC.

V is TRBV4-1 and J is TRBJ1-1; no definite D call. V lost 0 bases and J lost 4, with 9 bases in between. CDR3 length: 14 residues. Per the germline V gene, CDR1 is MGHRA and CDR2 is YSYEKL. The CDR3: CASSQDSWGTEAFF. Here the CDR3 DNA reads TGCGCCAGCAGCCAAGATAGCTGGGGCACTGAAGCTTTCTTT.

This chain connects TRBV20-1 to TRBJ2-5; D is unclear. The CDR3 totals 14 residues. Trimming cost V 0 bases and J 4 bases, with 12 bases left between them. The germline V gene encodes CDR1 DFQATT and CDR2 SNEGSKA (reference sequence). DNA for the CDR3: TGCAGTGCTAGAGATCCCCGCTCCCTAGAGACCCAGTACTTC. Translated: CSARDPRSLETQYF.

This clonotype has at least ten counts. The rearrangement joins TRBV15 to TRBJ2-6; D is uncertain. This CDR3 has 15 amino acids. The germline CDR1 and CDR2 sequences are LNHNV and YYDKDF (reference sequence). V lost 5 bases and J lost 4, with 12 bases in between. The DNA of the CDR3 is TGTGCCACCAGCCTCGGAGTTGGGGGGGCCAACGTCCTGACTTTC. It is translated as CATSLGVGGANVLTF. The full variable domain, completed using reference TRBV15 and TRBJ2-6, is DAMVIQNPRYQVTQFGKPVTLSCSQTLNHNVMYWYQQKSSQAPKLLFHYYDKDFNNEADTPDNFQSRRPNTSFCFLDIRSPGLGDTAMYLCATSLGVGGANVLTFGAGSRLTVL.

This clonotype turned up a few times. At one end, the junction sequence differs from germline, possibly due to a read error. The rearrangement uses TRBV6-1 and TRBJ2-1; 7 bases fit TRBD1. Germline V gives CDR1 MNHNS, CDR2 SASEGT. The CDR3 is 14 amino acids. CDR3: CASREGTEHNEQFF. CDR3 in DNA: TGTGCCAGCAGGGAAGGGACAGAGCACAATGAGCAGTTCTTC.

This clonotype was detected only a few times. The V gene is TRBV9, the J gene TRBJ2-1; 8 bases are shared with TRBD2. The CDR3 is made up of 15 amino acids. Germline assignment: CDR1 SGDLS and CDR2 YYNGEE. The J segment lost 7 bases and the V segment lost 2 bases, leaving 8 bases of the junction unmatched. The CDR3 sequence is CASSVDGGVGNEQFF. In nucleotides, the CDR3 is TGTGCCAGCAGCGTGGACGGGGGGGTAGGGAATGAGCAGTTCTTC.

The chain recombines TRBV27 with TRBJ2-5; D call uncertain. The CDR3 length is 13 residues. Germline CDR1 is MNHEY and CDR2 is SMNVEV (reference sequence). V was trimmed by 5 bases and J by 4 bases, leaving 11 bases between them. The CDR3 bases are TGTGCCAGCAGTCCGAGAAACGCAGAGACCCAGTACTTC. It encodes CASSPRNAETQYF.

This sequence joins TRBV6-4 and TRBJ2-3, with TRBD1 identical over 10 bases. Per germline, CDR1 MRHNA and CDR2 SNTAGT. V was pared by 5 bases and J by 5 bases, with 7 bases of the junction left unmatched. The CDR3 contains 15 residues. This CDR3 is CASSSTGGAVDTQYF. The CDR3 nucleotides read TGTGCCAGCAGTTCGACAGGGGGCGCGGTAGATACGCAGTATTTT.

The chain combines TRBV14 with TRBJ2-7; perhaps TRBD1 as D (6 bases). V was trimmed by 1 base and J by 0 bases, leaving 10 bases between them. The CDR3 contains 15 residues. Germline CDR1 is SGHDN and CDR2 is FVKESK. CDR3 bases: TGTGCCAGCAGCCAAGCAGGGGCCTACTCCTACGAGCAGTACTTC. Its protein product is CASSQAGAYSYEQYF.